The entry below describes one T cell receptor beta chain. The data were obtained in a study of T cell changes during pregnancy in multiple sclerosis. V was clipped by 4 bases and J by 1 base; unmatched bases: 4. This CDR3 spans 16 amino acids. Germline values: CDR1 SGHRS, CDR2 YFSETQ. Assay: immunoSEQ multiplex PCR; the TCRdb copy retains only in-frame clones and omits some. The sample lists about 24,000 clones, around 84% occurring once. This sequence joins TRBV5-1 and TRBJ2-5, with 13 bases aligning to TRBD2. Sequences were derived from CD4+ T cells from peripheral blood mononuclear cells, sampled in the second trimester of pregnancy. The TCR comes from a female donor in good health, enrolled as a control in a pregnancy study. In DNA form, the CDR3 reads TGCGCCAGCAGCAGGGGACTAGCGGGGAGCCAAGAGACCCAGTACTTC. It codes for CASSRGLAGSQETQYF.